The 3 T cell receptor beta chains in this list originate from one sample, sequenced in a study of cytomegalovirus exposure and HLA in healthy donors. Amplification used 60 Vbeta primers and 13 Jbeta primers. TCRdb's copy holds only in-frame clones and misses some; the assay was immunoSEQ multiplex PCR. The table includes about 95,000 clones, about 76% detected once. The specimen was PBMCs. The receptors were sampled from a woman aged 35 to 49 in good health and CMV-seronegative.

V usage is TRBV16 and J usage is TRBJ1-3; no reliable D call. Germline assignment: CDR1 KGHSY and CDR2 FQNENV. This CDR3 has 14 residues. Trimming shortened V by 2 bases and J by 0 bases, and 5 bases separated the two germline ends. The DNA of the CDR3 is TGTGCCAGCAGCCAACAGGCCTCTGGAAACACCATATATTTT. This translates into CASSQQASGNTIYF.

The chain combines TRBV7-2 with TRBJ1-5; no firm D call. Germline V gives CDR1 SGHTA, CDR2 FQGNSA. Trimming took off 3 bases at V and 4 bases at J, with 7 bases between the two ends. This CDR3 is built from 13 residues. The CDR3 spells CASSFSTNQPQHF. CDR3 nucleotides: TGTGCCAGCAGCTTTAGTACTAATCAGCCCCAGCATTTT. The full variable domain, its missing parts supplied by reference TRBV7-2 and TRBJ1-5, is GAGVSQSPSNKVTEKGKDVELRCDPISGHTALYWYRQSLGQGLEFLIYFQGNSAPDKSGLPSDRFSAERTGGSVSTLTIQRTQQEDSAVYLCASSFSTNQPQHFGDGTRLSIL.

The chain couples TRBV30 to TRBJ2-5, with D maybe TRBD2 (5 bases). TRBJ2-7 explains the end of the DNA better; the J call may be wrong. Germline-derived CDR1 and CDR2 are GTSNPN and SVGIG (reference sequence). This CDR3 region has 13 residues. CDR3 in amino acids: CAWNRGKDYEQYF. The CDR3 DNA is TGTGCCTGGAACCGGGGAAAGGACTACGAGCAGTACTTC.